This record concerns one T cell receptor beta chain sequence. The data originate from a study of blood T cell repertoires in COVID-19. Study overall: Samples of COVID-19 (acute and convalescent) were obtained from the United States, Italy and Spain. T cells, B-cell-depleted T cells, or PBMCs supplied cDNA or gDNA.

Authors' methods: Estimation of nucleated cell counts was performed using reference gene primer amplification. The data were produced by immunoSEQ multiplex PCR, yet TCRdb's version contains in-frame clones alone and is incomplete. That table furnishes V, J and clone size, whereas the DNA furnished D and trimming. The sample yields more than 90,000 clones, more than 80% seen once. V lost 4 bases to trimming and J lost 3 bases; unmatched junction nucleotides: 6. The CDR3 loop spans 16 amino acids. Germline V gene sequence: CDR1 SGHRS, CDR2 YFSETQ. The chain combines TRBV5-1 with TRBJ2-2, with 10 bases fitting TRBD1. The TCR comes from a human donor in a cohort sampled during active COVID-19. The sequencing sample was made of peripheral blood. The CDR3 loop is CASSPGQGVYTGELFF. The CDR3 DNA is TGCGCCAGCAGCCCCGGACAGGGGGTGTACACCGGGGAGCTGTTTTTT.